One sample yielded the 31 T cell receptor beta chains listed below, sequenced in a study of regulatory T cells in long-lasting Graves disease (dated by TCRdb to the early 2020s). The method behind the library was multiplex PCR. Sequencing relied on an Illumina HiSeq 4000. To build TCR beta libraries, CDR3 regions were amplified by Arm-PCR using iRepertoire HTBI primers. Starting from the raw public reads, TCRdb applied fastp trimming at Q25, assembled clones with MiXCR and retained in-frame beta chains. When rows share a CDR3 protein, they turn into one entry using the most common DNA and genes. The sample table shows about 350,000 distinct CDR3 sequences, and around 17% are seen once. The top ten hold 25% to 30% of the sample. Sample time point, as interpreted from the label and publication: newly diagnosed GD, antithyroid drugs for less than 3 months. RNA was extracted from PBMCs in TRIzol for both TCR sequencing and RNA sequencing.

These data are also associated with another study on T cells in Graves' hyperthyroidism and ophthalmopathy.

The material sequenced was peripheral blood mononuclear cells (PBMCs), taken at new diagnosis, from a patient treated with antithyroid drugs. The receptors were sampled from a man aged 40-49 years with Graves disease. Donor details come from another sample of the same person, matched by shared clones.

The DNA of the CDR3 is TGTGCCAGCAGTGCATACGGGGGGGCGGAGACCCAGTACTTC. Translated, it gives CASSAYGGAETQYF. This chain joins TRBV28 and TRBJ2-5, with 8 bases fitting TRBD2. From germline, CDR1 is MDHEN and CDR2 SYDVKM. The CDR3 consists of 14 residues. After removal of 5 bases from V and 5 bases from J, the junction contained 7 bases not matched to a gene.

This rearrangement joins TRBV9 to TRBJ2-5; 7 nucleotides agree with TRBD1. The CDR3 extends over 14 amino acids. The ends lost 0 bases at V and 9 bases at J; junction bases unmatched: 8. The V gene's germline CDR1 is SGDLS and CDR2 YYNGEE. CDR3: CASSVGQGDWPQYF. The CDR3 DNA reads TGTGCCAGCAGCGTAGGCCAGGGGGATTGGCCCCAGTACTTC.

The V gene is TRBV6-1, the J gene TRBJ2-3; TRBD1 matches 8 bases. This CDR3 region has 14 residues. V shed 6 bases and J 1 base; nucleotides not matched to a gene: 3. The germline gives CDR1 MNHNS, CDR2 SASEGT. The CDR3 nucleotides are TGTGCCAGCAGGGTGACAGGGGGCACAGATACGCAGTATTTT. The encoded protein is CASRVTGGTDTQYF.

This clonotype was observed at least ten times. The gene calls are TRBV11-2 and TRBJ1-1, with D possibly being TRBD1 (5 bases). The CDR3 sequence is 14 residues long. V lost 5 bases and J 3 bases, leaving 13 bases between the germline ends. The germline V gene has CDR1 SGHAT and CDR2 FQNNGV. The CDR3 region is CASSRGGYDTEAFF. The CDR3 DNA reads as TGTGCCAGCAGCCGGGGGGGATACGACACTGAAGCTTTCTTT.

The chain employs TRBV20-1 and TRBJ2-4; unclear D gene. The CDR3 runs 13 residues. Per germline, CDR1 DFQATT and CDR2 SNEGSKA (reference sequence). Trimming shortened V by 4 bases and J by 7 bases, and 14 bases separated the two germline ends. The chain's CDR3 is CSATPLGGNIQYF. The CDR3 DNA reads TGCAGTGCTACTCCACTGGGCGGTAACATTCAGTACTTC.

In its sample, this clonotype was seen many times. The genes are TRBV9 and TRBJ2-3, with TRBD1 as a possible D gene (6 bases). V gave up 3 bases and J gave up 6 bases, with 14 bases separating them. Germline V CDR1 and CDR2: SGDLS, YYNGEE. There are 14 residues in the CDR3. The CDR3 bases are TGTGCCAGCAGCGCGGACACAAGGGGGGATACGCAGTATTTT. Translation: CASSADTRGDTQYF. The entire variable domain, with the rest obtained from reference TRBV9 and TRBJ2-3, is as follows: DSGVTQTPKHLITATGQRVTLRCSPRSGDLSVYWYQQSLDQGLQFLIQYYNGEERAKGNILERFSAQQFPDLHSELNLSSLELGDSALYFCASSADTRGDTQYFGPGTRLTVL.

The sample holds a few counts of this clonotype. The chain joins TRBV12-3 or TRBV12-4 to TRBJ2-1; a possible D gene is TRBD2 (7 bases). V was shortened by 4 bases and J by 6 bases, with 13 bases between the two germline ends. This CDR3 has 14 residues. CDR3 nucleotide sequence: TGTGCCAGCAGTTACTGGGGGGGCCGCAATGAGCAGTTCTTC. Residues: CASSYWGGRNEQFF.

The genes are TRBV29-1 and TRBJ2-1, with 15 bases that match TRBD2. The CDR3 spans 15 residues. The junction had 6 bases not matched to a gene; V was cut back by 4 bases and J by 8 bases. Germline V gene data show CDR1 as SQVTM and CDR2 as ANQGSEA. Written as DNA, the CDR3 is TGCAGCGTTGTAGGACTAGCGGGGGGGTTCGATGAGCAGTTCTTC. Its protein product is CSVVGLAGGFDEQFF.

This clonotype was counted many times. This rearrangement joins TRBV7-2 to TRBJ2-3; 11 bases align to TRBD2. Germline CDR1 and CDR2: SGHTA and FQGNSA. The CDR3 extends over 18 amino acids. Trimming cost V 3 bases and J 1 base; bases outside gene matches: 9. The CDR3 reads CASSFRGLAGFGTDTQYF. The CDR3 bases are TGTGCCAGCAGCTTTCGAGGACTAGCGGGCTTCGGCACAGATACGCAGTATTTT.

This clonotype has at least ten counts. This CDR3 is CASSVNTGANTGELFF. The CDR3 nucleotides are TGTGCCAGCAGTGTAAATACCGGAGCAAACACCGGGGAGCTGTTTTTT. The rearrangement joins TRBV6-1 to TRBJ2-2; D uncertain. This CDR3 is 16 amino acids long. V lost 4 bases to trimming and J lost 2 bases, with 14 bases between them. CDR1 is MNHNS, CDR2 SASEGT, per germline.

This clonotype was detected ten times or more. The gene calls are TRBV12-3 or TRBV12-4 and TRBJ2-5, with TRBD1 matching over 9 bases. V lost 6 bases, J lost 2 bases, and 7 bases stayed unmatched. The CDR3 contains 15 residues. The DNA for the CDR3 is TGTGCCAGCAGAGTTTCAGGACAGGGGCAAGAGACCCAGTACTTC. Protein sequence: CASRVSGQGQETQYF.

This clonotype appeared many times. This chain uses TRBV20-1 with TRBJ1-5, with no clear D. V lost 4 bases and J 4 bases, leaving 11 bases between the germline ends. The CDR3 extends over 13 amino acids. Looked up from germline, CDR1 is DFQATT and CDR2 is SNEGSKA (reference sequence). CDR3 coding DNA: TGCAGTGCTAAGACACCGCCTAATCAGCCCCAGCATTTT. Translated: CSAKTPPNQPQHF.

In its sample, this clonotype was seen a few times. This chain joins TRBV5-1 and TRBJ2-7; 12 positions agree with TRBD1. Trimming removed 0 bases from V and 4 bases from J; junction bases left unmatched: 5. The CDR3 runs 16 residues. Germline V lookup: CDR1 SGHRS, CDR2 YFSETQ. CDR3 region: CASSLAGTGGSYEQYF. The CDR3 DNA reads as TGCGCCAGCAGCTTGGCCGGGACAGGGGGCTCATACGAGCAGTACTTC.

This clonotype was seen more than once but under ten times. The genes are TRBV7-8 and TRBJ1-2, with D perhaps matching TRBD1 (5 bases). The V and J ends lost 0 bases and 3 bases respectively, with 8 bases between them. CDR1 is SGHVS and CDR2 is FQNEAQ in the germline V gene. This CDR3 contains 14 residues. CDR3: CASSLAGGYYGYTF. In DNA form, the CDR3 reads TGTGCCAGCAGCTTAGCGGGGGGGTACTATGGCTACACCTTC.

This clonotype was seen ten or more times. V and J are TRBV28 and TRBJ2-5; 12 bases align to TRBD2. The CDR3 covers 16 residues. V was clipped by 5 bases and J by 4 bases; unmatched bases: 8. Germline V lookup: CDR1 MDHEN, CDR2 SYDVKM. CDR3 amino acids: CASSKGLAGSRETQYF. CDR3 nucleotide sequence: TGTGCCAGCAGTAAAGGACTAGCGGGGAGTAGAGAGACCCAGTACTTC.

This clonotype was seen a few times. The V call is TRBV14, the J call TRBJ2-1; the match to TRBD1 covers 7 bases. Germline CDR1 is SGHDN and CDR2 is FVKESK. Trimming removed 3 bases from V and 3 bases from J; junction bases left unmatched: 5. The CDR3 sequence is 15 residues long. In DNA form, the CDR3 reads TGTGCCAGCAGCCAGAACAGGGGTTACTACAATGAGCAGTTCTTC. It specifies CASSQNRGYYNEQFF.

In this sample, this clonotype turned up many times. This rearrangement joins TRBV27 to TRBJ2-3; D call uncertain. This CDR3 comprises 12 residues. Trimming removed 7 bases from V and 0 bases from J, with 5 bases in between. Per the germline V gene, CDR1 is MNHEY and CDR2 is SMNVEV (reference sequence). The CDR3: CASTGSTDTQYF. The CDR3 DNA is TGTGCCAGCACAGGTAGCACAGATACGCAGTATTTT.

V is TRBV7-2 and J is TRBJ1-2; 11 bases are shared with TRBD1. Germline-derived CDR1 and CDR2 are SGHTA and FQGNSA. With V trimmed by 3 bases and J by 6 bases, 0 bases remained unmatched. The CDR3 spans 13 residues. As DNA, the CDR3 is TGTGCCAGCAGCTTGGACAGGGGGCATGGCTACACCTTC. It is translated as CASSLDRGHGYTF. Complete variable domain (other parts from reference TRBV7-2 and TRBJ1-2): GAGVSQSPSNKVTEKGKDVELRCDPISGHTALYWYRQSLGQGLEFLIYFQGNSAPDKSGLPSDRFSAERTGGSVSTLTIQRTQQEDSAVYLCASSLDRGHGYTFGSGTRLTVV.

The table lists this clonotype with many counts. This chain joins TRBV10-1 and TRBJ2-1; perhaps D is TRBD1 or TRBD2 (5 bases each). CDR1 WNHNN and CDR2 SYGVQD come from the germline V gene (reference sequence). This CDR3 is 14 amino acids long. V was shortened by 4 bases and J by 8 bases, with 15 bases between the two germline ends. CDR3 coding DNA: TGCGCCAGCAGTGGAGGGGTACGGCCGGATGAGCAGTTCTTC. Translated, it gives CASSGGVRPDEQFF.

The CDR3 sequence is CASSLSRAANEKLFF. The DNA of the CDR3 is TGTGCCAGCAGTTTATCCAGGGCAGCTAATGAAAAACTGTTTTTT. This sequence joins TRBV27 and TRBJ1-4; a weak D match, TRBD1 (5 bases). CDR3 length: 15 residues. The germline V and J ends were trimmed by 0 bases and 3 bases, with 8 bases remaining between them. Per the germline V gene, CDR1 is MNHEY and CDR2 is SMNVEV (reference sequence).

The chain uses TRBV4-1 and TRBJ1-4; no clear D gene. V was pared by 0 bases and J by 4 bases, with 12 bases between. There are 16 residues in the CDR3. The V gene's germline CDR1 is MGHRA and CDR2 YSYEKL. DNA for the CDR3: TGCGCCAGCAGCCAAGATTGGTCAGTACTTAATGAAAAACTGTTTTTT. As protein: CASSQDWSVLNEKLFF.

This chain connects TRBV20-1 to TRBJ1-2; perhaps TRBD1 as D (6 bases). This CDR3 contains 11 residues. Trimming took off 3 bases at V and 6 bases at J, with 8 bases between the two ends. Germline-derived CDR1 and CDR2 are DFQATT and SNEGSKA (reference sequence). The CDR3 nucleotides are TGCAGTGCTAGGGCAGGGGATGGCTACACCTTC. Its protein product is CSARAGDGYTF.

At least ten counts were recorded for this clonotype. The chain joins TRBV20-1 to TRBJ2-3, with 8 bases that match TRBD2. V gave up 1 base and J gave up 4 bases; unmatched junction bases: 4. The CDR3 sequence is 14 residues long. Germline V gives CDR1 DFQATT, CDR2 SNEGSKA (reference sequence). This CDR3 reads CSARGGTSADTQYF. CDR3 bases: TGCAGTGCTAGAGGTGGGACTAGTGCAGATACGCAGTATTTT.

In its sample, this clonotype was seen a few times. The chain is built from TRBV29-1 and TRBJ2-7; no firm D call. The CDR3 runs 12 residues. The V gene's germline CDR1 is SQVTM and CDR2 ANQGSEA. The V gene lost 4 bases and the J gene lost 3 bases, with 10 bases spanning the gap. The CDR3 spells CSVADPYYEQYF. The CDR3 bases are TGCAGCGTTGCGGACCCATACTACGAGCAGTACTTC.

This clonotype has ten or more counts. The chain combines TRBV7-2 with TRBJ1-3; TRBD1 matches 7 bases. Per the germline V gene, CDR1 is SGHTA and CDR2 is FQGNSA. V shed 7 bases, J shed 0 bases, and the junction held 9 bases outside the gene matches. CDR3 length: 16 residues. The CDR3 region is CASTLTGVGSGNTIYF. DNA for the CDR3: TGTGCCAGCACCCTAACAGGGGTGGGCTCTGGAAACACCATATATTTT.

Ten or more counts support this clonotype. CDR3 sequence: CASSLASFFDGELFF. The CDR3 nucleotides read TGTGCCAGCAGCTTAGCCTCCTTCTTCGACGGGGAGCTGTTTTTT. This chain joins TRBV11-1 and TRBJ2-2; D gene unclear. This CDR3 contains 15 residues. Germline assignment: CDR1 SGHAT and CDR2 FQDESV (reference sequence). V lost 0 bases, J lost 7 bases, and 12 bases lay in between.

This clonotype was seen at least ten times. This rearrangement joins TRBV30 to TRBJ1-1, with D perhaps TRBD1 (6 bases). Per germline, CDR1 GTSNPN and CDR2 SVGIG (reference sequence). V dropped 2 bases and J dropped 2 bases, with 12 bases sitting between them. The CDR3 totals 14 residues. As DNA, the CDR3 is TGTGCCTGGAGTAACAGGGCGGCTAACACTGAAGCTTTCTTT. It codes for CAWSNRAANTEAFF.

The sample holds many counts of this clonotype. V gene TRBV6-2 or TRBV6-3 combines with J gene TRBJ2-2; maybe TRBD1 (5 bases). This CDR3 has 15 residues. Germline V gene sequence: CDR1 MNHEY, CDR2 SVGEGT. Deletions cut 2 bases from V and 0 bases from J, with 7 bases between. The CDR3 DNA reads TGTGCCAGCAGTTACCCAGGGACGAACACCGGGGAGCTGTTTTTT. This gives the protein CASSYPGTNTGELFF.

About this clonotype itself: This is likely a read error, given that the CDR3 carries no conserved phenylalanine or tryptophan at its end. This sequence joins TRBV12-3 or TRBV12-4 and TRBJ1-1; no definite D call. Trimming removed 5 bases from V and 2 bases from J, with 9 bases in between. The CDR3 loop spans 13 amino acids. The CDR3 nucleotides are TGTGCCAGCAGTGAGAGGCGTAACACTGAAGCTTTCCTT. Residues: CASSERRNTEAFL.

The table lists this clonotype with a few counts. The rearrangement links TRBV18 to TRBJ2-2; D not certain. Per germline, CDR1 KGHSH and CDR2 LQKENI. The germline V and J ends were trimmed by 3 bases and 6 bases, with 11 bases remaining between them. The CDR3 is 14 residues long. The CDR3 DNA sequence: TGTGCCAGCTCACCGGGTCAGGCGGCCGGGGAGCTGTTTTTT. This encodes CASSPGQAAGELFF.

This clonotype was counted ten times or more. The chain uses TRBV20-1 and TRBJ2-3; 7 bases fit TRBD1. The CDR3 covers 13 residues. Germline V CDR1 and CDR2: DFQATT, SNEGSKA (reference sequence). V was clipped by 5 bases and J by 5 bases; unmatched bases: 7. CDR3 amino acids: CSAPGQRGDTQYF. The DNA of the CDR3 is TGCAGTGCTCCGGGACAGAGAGGAGATACGCAGTATTTT.